This T cell receptor beta chain is from a study of T cells in Graves' hyperthyroidism and ophthalmopathy. By share of the sample, this clonotype is medium-sized (0.01 to 0.1%). TCR beta CDR3 region amplification was performed from RNA transcripts. Carried out on the TCR CDR3, a first-round RT-PCR used the HTBI primer set. TCRdb re-called the multiplex PCR reads with MiXCR, one entry per CDR3 protein. Seen here are approximately 560,000 distinct CDR3 sequences, 15% to 18% observed once, and the top ten hold about 7%. In germline, CDR1 is GTSNPN, CDR2 SVGIG (reference sequence). The CDR3 has 14 residues. The ends lost 7 bases at V and 1 base at J; junction bases unmatched: 9.

Sequenced: blood. This receptor was obtained from a woman in her twenties or thirties with Graves' hyperthyroidism. This sequence joins TRBV30 and TRBJ2-7; TRBD1 aligns across 8 bases. The CDR3, as DNA: TGTGCCTTGAAGGACAGGGATGGGTCCTACGAGCAGTACTTC. It translates to CALKDRDGSYEQYF.